Reported below is one T cell receptor beta chain. This same CDR3 is encoded by further DNA sequences in the sample. This specimen comes from a study of beta chain features in type 1 diabetes. The wider study: Examination spanned about 110 million sorted cells from all samples.

Expressed TCRB transcripts were sequenced because the entire RNA isolate underwent reverse transcription. Some clones are missing from TCRdb's copy, which holds only in-frame ones; the method was immunoSEQ multiplex PCR. Of 900,000 or so clones in the sample, about 17% were seen once. The CDR3 runs to 13 residues. Between the trimmed V and J ends, which lost 5 bases and 2 bases, there was a span of 7 bases. The V gene's germline CDR1 is KGHSH and CDR2 LQKENI. Staining for CD45RO/CCR7/CD25/CD127/CD95/CD27 allowed sorting of CD4+ naive, central memory, regulatory and stem cell-like memory cells. Once sorted, every population was more than 95% pure.

The sequencing sample was made of naive CD4+ T cells from blood. The clonotype comes from a woman under 30 in good health. The chain uses TRBV18 and TRBJ1-5; D not resolved. In nucleotides, the CDR3 is TGTGCCAGCTCAAGGCAGGGCAATCAGCCCCAGCATTTT. It codes for CASSRQGNQPQHF.